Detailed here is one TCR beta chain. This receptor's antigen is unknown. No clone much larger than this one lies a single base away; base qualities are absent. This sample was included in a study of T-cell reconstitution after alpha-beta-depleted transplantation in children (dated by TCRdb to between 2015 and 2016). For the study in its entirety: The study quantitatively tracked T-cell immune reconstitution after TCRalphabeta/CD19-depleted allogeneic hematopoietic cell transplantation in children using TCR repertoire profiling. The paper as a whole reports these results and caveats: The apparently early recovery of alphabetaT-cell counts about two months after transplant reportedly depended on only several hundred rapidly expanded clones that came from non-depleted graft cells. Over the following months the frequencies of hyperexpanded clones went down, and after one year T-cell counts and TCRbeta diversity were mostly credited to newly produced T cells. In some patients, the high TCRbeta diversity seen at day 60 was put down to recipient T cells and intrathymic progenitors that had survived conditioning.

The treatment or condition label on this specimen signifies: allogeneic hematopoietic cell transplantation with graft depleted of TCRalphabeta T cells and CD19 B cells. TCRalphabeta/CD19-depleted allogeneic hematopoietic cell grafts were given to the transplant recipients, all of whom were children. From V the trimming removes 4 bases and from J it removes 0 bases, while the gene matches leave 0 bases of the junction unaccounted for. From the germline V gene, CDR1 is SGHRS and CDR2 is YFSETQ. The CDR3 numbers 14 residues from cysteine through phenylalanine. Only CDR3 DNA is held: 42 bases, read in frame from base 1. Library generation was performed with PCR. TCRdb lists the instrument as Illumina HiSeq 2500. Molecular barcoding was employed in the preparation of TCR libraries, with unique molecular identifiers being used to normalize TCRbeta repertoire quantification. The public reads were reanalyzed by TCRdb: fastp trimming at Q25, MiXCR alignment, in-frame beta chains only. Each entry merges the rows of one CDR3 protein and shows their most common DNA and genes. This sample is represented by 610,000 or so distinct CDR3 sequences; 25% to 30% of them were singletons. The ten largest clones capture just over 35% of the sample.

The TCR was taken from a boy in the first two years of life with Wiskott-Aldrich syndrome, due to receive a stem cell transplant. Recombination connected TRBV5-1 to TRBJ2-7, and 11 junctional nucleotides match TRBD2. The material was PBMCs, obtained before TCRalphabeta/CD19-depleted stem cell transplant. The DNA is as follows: TGCGCCAGCAGCACTAGCGGGAGCTCCTACGAGCAGTACTTC. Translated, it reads CASSTSGSSYEQYF.